The subject of this entry is one TCR beta chain. These data belong to a study of PD-L1 blockade in urothelial cancer. The wider study: Patients started atezolizumab at some point between 2012 and 2014, 1,200 mg intravenously every 3 weeks. Patients with male sex and bladder-origin urothelial cancer accounted for about 85% of the roughly 30 enrolled. Blood analyses occurred 3 weeks (second dose) and 6 weeks post treatment start.

Stated time point: pretreatment peripheral blood. Synthetic TCR analog templates were spiked into all PCRs individually. Method: immunoSEQ multiplex PCR; TCRdb's copy keeps in-frame clones and lacks some. The table has some 65,000 clones, about 76% seen once. This clonotype originated in an older man with urothelial cancer. The sample here was PBMCs, taken around atezolizumab (anti-PD-L1) treatment.

The DNA of the CDR3 is TGCGCCAGCAGCCCGAGCGGGAGCCACAATGAGCAGTTCTTC. Encoded protein: CASSPSGSHNEQFF. The gene calls are TRBV5-1 and TRBJ2-1; 8 nucleotides match TRBD2. This CDR3 has 14 amino acids. V shed 4 bases, J shed 5 bases, and the junction held 5 bases outside the gene matches. Germline CDR1 and CDR2: SGHRS and YFSETQ.